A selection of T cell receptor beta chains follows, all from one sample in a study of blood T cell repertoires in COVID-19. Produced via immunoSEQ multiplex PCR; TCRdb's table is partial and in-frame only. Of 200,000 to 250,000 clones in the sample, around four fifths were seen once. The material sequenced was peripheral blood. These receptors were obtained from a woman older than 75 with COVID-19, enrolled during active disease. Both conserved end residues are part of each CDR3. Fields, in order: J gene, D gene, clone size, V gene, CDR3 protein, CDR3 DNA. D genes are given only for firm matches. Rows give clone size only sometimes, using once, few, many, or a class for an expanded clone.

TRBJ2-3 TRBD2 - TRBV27 CASSGRTSGGLFGTDTQYF TGTGCCAGCAGTGGGAGGACTAGCGGGGGGTTGTTTGGCACAGATACGCAGTATTTT
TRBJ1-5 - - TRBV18 CASSPGGGEKPQHF TGTGCCAGCTCACCCGGGGGGGGTGAGAAGCCCCAGCATTTT
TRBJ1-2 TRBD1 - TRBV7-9 CASTATGVNYGYTF TGTGCCAGCACCGCGACAGGGGTGAACTATGGCTACACCTTC
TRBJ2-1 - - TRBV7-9 CASSLDKPNEQFF TGTGCCAGCAGCTTAGATAAGCCTAATGAGCAGTTCTTC
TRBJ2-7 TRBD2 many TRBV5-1 CASSEGLAGGWQYF TGCGCCAGCAGCGAGGGACTAGCGGGAGGTTGGCAGTACTTC
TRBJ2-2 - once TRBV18 CASSPGQLANTGELFF TGTGCCAGCTCACCAGGGCAGCTCGCGAACACCGGGGAGCTGTTTTTT
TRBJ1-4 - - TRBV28 CASSYRSVNEKLFF TGTGCCAGCAGTTACCGGTCTGTCAATGAAAAACTGTTTTTT
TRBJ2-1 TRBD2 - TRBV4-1 CASSQAVTSGGHNEQFF TGCGCCAGCAGCCAGGCGGTAACTAGCGGGGGTCACAATGAGCAGTTCTTC
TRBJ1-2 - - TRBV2 CASSSTVYGYTF TGTGCCAGCAGTTCTACAGTCTATGGCTACACCTTC
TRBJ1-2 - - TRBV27 CASRPGEIYYGYTF TGTGCCAGCCGCCCCGGAGAAATCTATTATGGCTACACCTTC
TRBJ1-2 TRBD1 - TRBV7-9 CASSPRTGPTNYGYTF TGTGCCAGCAGCCCCCGGACAGGGCCAACTAACTATGGCTACACCTTC
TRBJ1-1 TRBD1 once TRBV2 CASSEWTGGEAFF TGTGCCAGCAGTGAATGGACAGGGGGCGAAGCTTTCTTT
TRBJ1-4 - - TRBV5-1 CASSLVAVTNEKLFF TGCGCCAGCAGCTTGGTCGCGGTGACTAATGAAAAACTGTTTTTT
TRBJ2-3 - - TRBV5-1 CASREAGEVMDTQYF TGCGCCAGCAGAGAAGCGGGTGAAGTTATGGATACGCAGTATTTT
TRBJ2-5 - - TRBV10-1 CASSESSTQETQYF TGCGCCAGCAGTGAGTCATCGACTCAAGAGACCCAGTACTTC
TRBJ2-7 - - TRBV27 CASSPKGHPSYEQYF TGTGCCAGCAGTCCCAAGGGACACCCGTCCTACGAGCAGTACTTC
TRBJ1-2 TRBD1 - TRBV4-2 CASSQETGNVDGYTF TGTGCCAGCAGCCAAGAGACAGGGAATGTCGATGGCTACACCTTC
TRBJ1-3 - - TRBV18 CASSPGGGYGSGNTIYF TGTGCCAGCTCACCAGGAGGAGGGTATGGCTCTGGAAACACCATATATTTT
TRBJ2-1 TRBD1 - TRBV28 CASSLGTGGAYNEQFF TGTGCCAGCAGTCTAGGGACAGGTGGGGCCTACAATGAGCAGTTCTTC
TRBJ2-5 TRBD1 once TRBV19 CASSSYSTGGDRETQYF TGTGCCAGTAGTTCATATTCGACAGGGGGCGATCGGGAGACCCAGTACTTC
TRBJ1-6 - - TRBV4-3 CASSDKSSYNSPLHF TGCGCCAGCAGCGACAAGAGCTCCTATAATTCACCCCTCCACTTT
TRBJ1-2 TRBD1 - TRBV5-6 CASRSTGQGFYGYTF TGTGCCAGCCGATCCACTGGACAGGGGTTTTATGGCTACACCTTC
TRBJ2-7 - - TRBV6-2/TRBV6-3 CASSYNQGPTAGYEQYF TGTGCCAGCAGTTACAACCAGGGGCCAACCGCTGGGTACGAGCAGTACTTC
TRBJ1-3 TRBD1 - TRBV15 CATSVGQGPGNTIYF TGTGCCACCAGCGTTGGACAGGGCCCTGGAAACACCATATATTTT
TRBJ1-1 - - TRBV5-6 CASSSSREAFF TGTGCCAGCAGTTCTTCACGGGAAGCTTTCTTT
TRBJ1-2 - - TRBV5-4 CASSSRGNYGYTF TGTGCCAGCAGCTCCAGGGGTAACTATGGCTACACCTTC
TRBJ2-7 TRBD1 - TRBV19 CASSRRQGVYEQYF TGTGCCAGTAGTAGAAGACAGGGGGTCTACGAGCAGTACTTC
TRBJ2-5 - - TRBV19 CASSTPQRGETQYF TGTGCCAGTAGTACCCCTCAGCGCGGGGAGACCCAGTACTTC
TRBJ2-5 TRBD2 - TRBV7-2 CASSLGSSAGVQETQYF TGTGCCAGCAGCTTAGGCTCGTCAGCGGGAGTCCAAGAGACCCAGTACTTC
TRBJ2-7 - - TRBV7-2 CASSFQTYEQYF TGTGCCAGCAGCTTCCAAACCTACGAGCAGTACTTC
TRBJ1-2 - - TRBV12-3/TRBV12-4 CASSLGAGYTF TGTGCCAGCAGTTTGGGGGCTGGCTACACCTTC
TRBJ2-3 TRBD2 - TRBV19 CASSSGTSREGDTQYF TGTGCCAGTAGTAGTGGGACTAGCAGAGAAGGAGATACGCAGTATTTT
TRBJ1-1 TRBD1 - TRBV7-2 CASSLDPRTGGNTEAFF TGTGCCAGCAGCTTAGACCCTCGGACAGGGGGAAACACTGAAGCTTTCTTT
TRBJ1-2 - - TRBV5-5 CASSLTDNYGYTF TGTGCCAGCAGCTTGACAGATAACTATGGCTACACCTTC
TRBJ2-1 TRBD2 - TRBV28 CASRLSGTKRNEQFF TGTGCCAGCAGATTGTCCGGGACTAAACGCAATGAGCAGTTCTTC
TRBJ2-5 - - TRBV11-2 CASSLTGPPLETQYF TGTGCCAGCAGCTTAACAGGGCCCCCTTTGGAGACCCAGTACTTC
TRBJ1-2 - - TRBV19 CASRGSGGNYGYTF TGTGCCAGCCGGGGCTCCGGGGGTAACTATGGCTACACCTTC
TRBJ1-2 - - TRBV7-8 CASSLIRGPDGYTF TGTGCCAGCAGCTTAATTCGCGGGCCCGATGGCTACACCTTC
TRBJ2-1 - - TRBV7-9 CASSPRWSSYNEQFF TGTGCCAGCAGCCCCCGCTGGAGCTCCTACAATGAGCAGTTCTTC
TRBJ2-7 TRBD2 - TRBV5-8 CASRDPSGRAAEQYF TGTGCCAGCAGGGACCCTAGCGGGAGAGCCGCCGAGCAGTACTTC